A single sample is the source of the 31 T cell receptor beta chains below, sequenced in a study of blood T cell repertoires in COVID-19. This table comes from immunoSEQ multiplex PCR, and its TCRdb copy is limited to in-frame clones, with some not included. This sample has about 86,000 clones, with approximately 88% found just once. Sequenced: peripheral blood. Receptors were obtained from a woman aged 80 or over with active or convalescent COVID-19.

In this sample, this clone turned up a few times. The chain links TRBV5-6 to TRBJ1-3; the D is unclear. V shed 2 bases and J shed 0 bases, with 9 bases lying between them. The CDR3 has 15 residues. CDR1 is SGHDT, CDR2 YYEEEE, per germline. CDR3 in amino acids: CASSFWTSSGNTIYF. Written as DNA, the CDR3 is TGTGCCAGCAGCTTTTGGACTAGCTCTGGAAACACCATATATTTT.

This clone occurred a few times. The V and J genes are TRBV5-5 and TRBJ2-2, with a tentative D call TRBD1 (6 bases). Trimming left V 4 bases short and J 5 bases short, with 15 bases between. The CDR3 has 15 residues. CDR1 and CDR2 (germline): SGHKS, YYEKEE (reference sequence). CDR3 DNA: TGTGCCAGCAGCCATGACGGACAGCTAACCGGGGAGCTGTTTTTT. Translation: CASSHDGQLTGELFF. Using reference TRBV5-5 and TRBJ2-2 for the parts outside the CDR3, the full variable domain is DAGVTQSPTHLIKTRGQQVTLRCSPISGHKSVSWYQQVLGQGPQFIFQYYEKEERGRGNFPDRFSARQFPNYSSELNVNALLLGDSALYLCASSHDGQLTGELFFGEGSRLTVL.

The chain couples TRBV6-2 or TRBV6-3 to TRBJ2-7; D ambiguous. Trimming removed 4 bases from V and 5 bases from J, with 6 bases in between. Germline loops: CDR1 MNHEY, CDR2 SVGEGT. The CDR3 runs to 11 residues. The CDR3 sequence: CASSLHDEQYF. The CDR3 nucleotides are TGTGCCAGCAGTTTACATGACGAGCAGTACTTC.

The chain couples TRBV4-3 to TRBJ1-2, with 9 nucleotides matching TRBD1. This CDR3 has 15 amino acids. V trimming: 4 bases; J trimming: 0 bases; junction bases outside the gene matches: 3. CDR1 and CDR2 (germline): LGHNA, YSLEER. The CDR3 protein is CASSLGQGTNYGYTF. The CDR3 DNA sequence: TGCGCCAGCAGCCTAGGACAGGGGACTAACTATGGCTACACCTTC.

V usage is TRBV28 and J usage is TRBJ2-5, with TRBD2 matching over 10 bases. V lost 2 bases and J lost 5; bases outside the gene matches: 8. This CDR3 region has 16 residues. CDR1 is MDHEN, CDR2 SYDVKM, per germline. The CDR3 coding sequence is TGTGCCAGCAGTTTACGGCCTAGCGGGAGTTTCGAGACCCAGTACTTC. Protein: CASSLRPSGSFETQYF.

This CDR3 reads CSASGIGDRGPSSYNEQFF. CDR3 bases: TGCAGTGCTAGTGGGATAGGGGACAGGGGGCCCAGCTCCTACAATGAGCAGTTCTTC. The rearrangement uses TRBV20-1 and TRBJ2-1; TRBD1 aligns across 12 bases. Trimming removed 3 bases from V and 0 bases from J; junction bases left unmatched: 12. The CDR3 runs 19 residues. CDR1 is DFQATT and CDR2 is SNEGSKA in the germline V gene (reference sequence).

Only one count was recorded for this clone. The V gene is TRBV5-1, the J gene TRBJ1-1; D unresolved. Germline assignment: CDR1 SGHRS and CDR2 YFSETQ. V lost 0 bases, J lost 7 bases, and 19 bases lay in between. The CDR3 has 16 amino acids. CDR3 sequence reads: CASSLAAAPTEGEAFF. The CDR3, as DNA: TGCGCCAGCAGCTTGGCCGCCGCCCCGACTGAGGGTGAAGCTTTCTTT.

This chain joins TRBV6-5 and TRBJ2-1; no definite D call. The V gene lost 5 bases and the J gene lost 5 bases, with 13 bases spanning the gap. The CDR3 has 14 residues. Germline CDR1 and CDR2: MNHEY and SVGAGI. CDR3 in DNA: TGTGCCAGCAGTCTCCGCGGTCCCGACAATGAGCAGTTCTTC. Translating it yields CASSLRGPDNEQFF.

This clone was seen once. CDR3 protein: CATSMGQGLGYIQYF. CDR3 nucleotide sequence: TGTGCCACCAGCATGGGACAGGGACTGGGTTACATTCAGTACTTC. The genes are TRBV15 and TRBJ2-4; TRBD1 matches at 9 bases. The germline V gene has CDR1 LNHNV and CDR2 YYDKDF (reference sequence). The ends lost 4 bases at V and 8 bases at J; junction bases unmatched: 9. CDR3 length: 15 amino acids.

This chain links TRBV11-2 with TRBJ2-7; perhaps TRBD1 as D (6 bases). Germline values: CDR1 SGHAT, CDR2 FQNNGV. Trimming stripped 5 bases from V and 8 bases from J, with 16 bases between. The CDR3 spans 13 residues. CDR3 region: CASSPNRVHQQYF. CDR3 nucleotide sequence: TGTGCCAGCAGCCCAAACAGGGTTCACCAGCAGTACTTC. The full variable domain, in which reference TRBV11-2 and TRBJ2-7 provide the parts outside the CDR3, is EAGVAQSPRYKIIEKRQSVAFWCNPISGHATLYWYQQILGQGPKLLIQFQNNGVVDDSQLPKDRFSAERLKGVDSTLKIQPAKLEDSAVYLCASSPNRVHQQYFGPGTRLTVT.

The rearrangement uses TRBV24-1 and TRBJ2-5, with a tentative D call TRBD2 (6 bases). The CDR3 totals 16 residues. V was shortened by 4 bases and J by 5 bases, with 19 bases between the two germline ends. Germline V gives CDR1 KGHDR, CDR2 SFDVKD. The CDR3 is CATSDFPGVRRETQYF. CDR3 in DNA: TGTGCCACCAGTGACTTCCCGGGAGTTAGGAGGGAGACCCAGTACTTC.

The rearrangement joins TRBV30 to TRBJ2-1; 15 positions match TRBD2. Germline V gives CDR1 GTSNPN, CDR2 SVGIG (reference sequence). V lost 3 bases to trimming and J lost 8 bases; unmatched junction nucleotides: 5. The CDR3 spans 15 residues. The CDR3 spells CAWRGTSGRIHEQFF. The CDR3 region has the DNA TGTGCCTGGAGAGGGACTAGCGGGAGGATCCATGAGCAGTTCTTC.

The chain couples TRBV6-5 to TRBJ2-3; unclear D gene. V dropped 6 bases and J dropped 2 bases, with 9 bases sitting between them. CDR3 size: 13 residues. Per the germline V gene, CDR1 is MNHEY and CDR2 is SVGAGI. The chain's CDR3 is CASSVLFTDTQYF. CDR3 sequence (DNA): TGTGCCAGCAGCGTACTATTCACAGATACGCAGTATTTT.

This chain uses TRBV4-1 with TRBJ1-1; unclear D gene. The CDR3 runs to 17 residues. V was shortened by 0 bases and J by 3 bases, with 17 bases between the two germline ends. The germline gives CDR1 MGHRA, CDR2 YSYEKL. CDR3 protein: CASSQDQWSPGDTEAFF. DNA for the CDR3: TGCGCCAGCAGCCAAGATCAATGGTCGCCCGGGGACACTGAAGCTTTCTTT.

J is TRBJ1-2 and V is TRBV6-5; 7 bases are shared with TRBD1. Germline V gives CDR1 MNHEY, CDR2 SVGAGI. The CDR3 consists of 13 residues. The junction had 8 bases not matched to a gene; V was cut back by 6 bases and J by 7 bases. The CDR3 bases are TGTGCCAGCAGACAGGGGTTAGAGGGTGGCTACACCTTC. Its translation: CASRQGLEGGYTF.

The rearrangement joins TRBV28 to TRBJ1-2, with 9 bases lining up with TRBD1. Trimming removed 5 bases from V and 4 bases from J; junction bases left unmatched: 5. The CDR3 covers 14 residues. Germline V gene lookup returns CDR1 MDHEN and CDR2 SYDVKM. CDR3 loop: CASSARQGVYGYTF. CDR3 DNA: TGTGCCAGCAGTGCTCGACAGGGGGTCTATGGCTACACCTTC.

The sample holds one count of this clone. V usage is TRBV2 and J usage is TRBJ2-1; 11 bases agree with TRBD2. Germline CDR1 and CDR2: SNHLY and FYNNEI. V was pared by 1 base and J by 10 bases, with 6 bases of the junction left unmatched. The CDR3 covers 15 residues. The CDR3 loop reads CASSEDLAGGGEQFF. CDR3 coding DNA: TGTGCCAGCAGTGAAGATTTAGCGGGAGGGGGAGAGCAGTTCTTC.

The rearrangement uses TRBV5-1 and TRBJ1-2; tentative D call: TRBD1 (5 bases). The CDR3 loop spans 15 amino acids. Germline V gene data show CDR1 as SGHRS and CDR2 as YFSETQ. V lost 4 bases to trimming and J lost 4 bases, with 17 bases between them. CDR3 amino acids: CASSTLGGLGYGYTF. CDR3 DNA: TGCGCCAGCAGCACTCTCGGGGGTTTGGGCTATGGCTACACCTTC.

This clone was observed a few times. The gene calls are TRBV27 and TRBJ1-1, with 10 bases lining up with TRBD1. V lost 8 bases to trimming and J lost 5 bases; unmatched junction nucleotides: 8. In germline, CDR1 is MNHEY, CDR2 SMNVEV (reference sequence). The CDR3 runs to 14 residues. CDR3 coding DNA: TGTGCCAGCGGCCGGACAGGGGGGTTGACTGAAGCTTTCTTT. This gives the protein CASGRTGGLTEAFF.

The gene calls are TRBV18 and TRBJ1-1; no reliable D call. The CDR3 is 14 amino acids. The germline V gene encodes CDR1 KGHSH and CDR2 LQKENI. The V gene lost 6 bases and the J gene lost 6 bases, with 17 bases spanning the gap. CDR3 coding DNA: TGTGCCAGCTCCGCGGGGAGCCGACGGCCTGAAGCTTTCTTT. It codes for CASSAGSRRPEAFF.

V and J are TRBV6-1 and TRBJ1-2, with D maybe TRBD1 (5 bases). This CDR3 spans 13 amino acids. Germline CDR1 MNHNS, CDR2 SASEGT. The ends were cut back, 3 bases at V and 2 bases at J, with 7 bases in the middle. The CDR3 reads CASSETVNYGYTF. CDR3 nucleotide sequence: TGTGCCAGCAGTGAGACAGTCAACTATGGCTACACCTTC.

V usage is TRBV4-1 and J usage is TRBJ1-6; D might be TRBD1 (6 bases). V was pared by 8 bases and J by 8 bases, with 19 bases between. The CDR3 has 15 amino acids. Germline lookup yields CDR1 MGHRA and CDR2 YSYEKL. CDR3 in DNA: TGCGCCAGCCAACGGAACAGGGATGGGTATTCACCCCTCCACTTT. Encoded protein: CASQRNRDGYSPLHF.

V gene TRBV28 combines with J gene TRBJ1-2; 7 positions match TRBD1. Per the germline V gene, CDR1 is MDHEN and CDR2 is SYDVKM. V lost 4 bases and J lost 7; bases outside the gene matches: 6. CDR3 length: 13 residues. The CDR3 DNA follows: TGTGCCAGCAGTTGGGGGACAGCTTTTGGCTACACCTTC. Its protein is CASSWGTAFGYTF.

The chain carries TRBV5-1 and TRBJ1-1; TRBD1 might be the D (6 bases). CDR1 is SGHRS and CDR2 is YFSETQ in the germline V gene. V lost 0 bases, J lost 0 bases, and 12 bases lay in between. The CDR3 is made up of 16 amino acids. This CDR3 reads CASSLGTAYMNTEAFF. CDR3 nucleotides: TGCGCCAGCAGCTTGGGGACAGCGTATATGAACACTGAAGCTTTCTTT.

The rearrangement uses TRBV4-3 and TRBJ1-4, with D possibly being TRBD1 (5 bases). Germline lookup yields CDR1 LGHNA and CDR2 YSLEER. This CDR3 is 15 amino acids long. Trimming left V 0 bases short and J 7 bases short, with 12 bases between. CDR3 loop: CASSQEGRVFEKLFF. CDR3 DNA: TGCGCCAGCAGCCAAGAGGGCAGGGTCTTTGAAAAACTGTTTTTT.

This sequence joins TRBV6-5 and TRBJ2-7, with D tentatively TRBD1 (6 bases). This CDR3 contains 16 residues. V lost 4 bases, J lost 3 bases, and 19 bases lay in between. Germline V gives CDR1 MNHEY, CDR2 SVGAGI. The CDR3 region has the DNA TGTGCCAGCAGTTCCCATCGGACGGACAGCGTCTACGAGCAGTACTTC. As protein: CASSSHRTDSVYEQYF.

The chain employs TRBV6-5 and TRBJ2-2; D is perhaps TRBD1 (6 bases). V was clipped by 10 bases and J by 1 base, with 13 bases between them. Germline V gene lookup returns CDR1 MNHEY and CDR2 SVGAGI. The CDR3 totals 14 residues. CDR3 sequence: CATSGTKNTGELFF. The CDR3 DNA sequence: TGTGCCACCTCCGGGACAAAGAACACCGGGGAGCTGTTTTTT.

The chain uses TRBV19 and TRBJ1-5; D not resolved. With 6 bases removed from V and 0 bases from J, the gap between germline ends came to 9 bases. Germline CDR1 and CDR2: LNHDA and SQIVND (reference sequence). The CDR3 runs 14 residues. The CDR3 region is CASRGSHSNQPQHF. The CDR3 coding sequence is TGTGCCAGTAGGGGCAGCCATAGCAATCAGCCCCAGCATTTT.

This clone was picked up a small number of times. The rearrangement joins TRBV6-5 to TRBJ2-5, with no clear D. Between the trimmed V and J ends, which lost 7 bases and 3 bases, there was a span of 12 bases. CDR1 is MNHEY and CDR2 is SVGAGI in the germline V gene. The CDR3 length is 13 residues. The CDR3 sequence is CASKLQNKETQYF. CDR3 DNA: TGTGCCAGCAAATTGCAGAACAAAGAGACCCAGTACTTC.

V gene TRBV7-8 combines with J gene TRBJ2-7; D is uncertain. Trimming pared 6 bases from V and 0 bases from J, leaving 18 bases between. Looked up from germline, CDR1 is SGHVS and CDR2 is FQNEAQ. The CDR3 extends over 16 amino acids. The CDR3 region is CASRPKTAQSSYEQYF. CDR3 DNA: TGTGCCAGCAGACCTAAAACCGCACAGAGCTCCTACGAGCAGTACTTC. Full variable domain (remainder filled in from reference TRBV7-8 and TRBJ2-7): GAGVSQSPRYKVAKRGQDVALRCDPISGHVSLFWYQQALGQGPEFLTYFQNEAQLDKSGLPSDRFFAERPEGSVSTLKIQRTQQEDSAVYLCASRPKTAQSSYEQYFGPGTRLTVT.

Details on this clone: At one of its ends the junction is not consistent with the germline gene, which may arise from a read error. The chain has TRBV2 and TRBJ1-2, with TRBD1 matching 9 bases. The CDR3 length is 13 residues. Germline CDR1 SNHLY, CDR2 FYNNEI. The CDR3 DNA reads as TGTGCCAGCATAGGGGACAGGGATCTCCCGGACGTCTTC. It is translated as CASIGDRDLPDVF.